This T cell receptor (beta chain) appears in the sequencing data of a study of shared clonotypes between healthy human individuals (TCRdb year 2020). Some background on the complete study: A couple of women and a few men aged 18 to 49 years were included in the cohort. For each donor, three plates each were used for CD4 naive and CD4 memory, two plates were used for CD8 naive, and one plate was used for CD8 memory. To estimate repertoire size and how much clonotypes are shared between individuals, the study performed deep sequencing of blood TCR repertoires from about five healthy adults. Libraries were prepared and TCR repertoires were sequenced by different laboratories using diverse techniques, in order to increase sequencing depth and limit assay-specific biases. Leukapheresis yielded between about 0.9 and 8.9 billion PBMCs per donor.

V drops 1 base and J drops 5 bases, leaving 15 bases in between. There are 15 amino acids in the CDR3, from cysteine to phenylalanine inclusive. Only the CDR3 DNA is retained, 45 bases long and in frame from the first base. The CDR1 and CDR2 encoded by the germline V gene are SGHNT and YENEEA. TCR CDR3 regions were amplified from genomic DNA by multiplex PCR using the deep immunoSEQ assay. For each cell subset, the extracted genomic DNA was distributed evenly across all wells of several immunoSEQ 96-well plates, and each plate served as one replicate. Each replicate PCR for sorted subsets received around 200 ng genomic DNA, equal to about 30,000 T cell genomes. Purified libraries were quantified with a Qubit 3.0 fluorometer, sized on a Bioanalyzer 2100, and re-quantified with the KAPA Library Quantification kit. Every immunoSEQ 96-well plate was sequenced on a separate single-read 150-cycle Illumina NextSeq 550 flow cell. As for how the authors treated the data: The immunoSEQ output contained only junctional sequences without quality scores, so filtering could not match that applied to full-length reads. To assign V/J genes and CDR3, sequences were annotated against IMGT germline references using PyIR, a Python wrapper for IgBLAST v1.9. Reads with weak V/J assignments (E-value above 1e-6), missing CDR3, stop codons, out-of-frame junctions, or ambiguous translated residues were removed. V3J clonotypes were defined as sequences sharing an identical inferred V gene, J gene, and CDR3 amino acid sequence. To compute the percentage overlap between repertoires, the number of shared unique clonotypes was divided by the size of the smaller repertoire. Three approaches were used to assess repertoire richness: RTK rarefaction, the Chao1 estimator, and Recon v2.1 estimates of unobserved clonotypes. OLGA was used to compute generation probabilities for all TCRbeta clonotypes that the gDNA method yielded from a few donors. Entries here come from immuneACCESS through TCRdb and include only in-frame sequences with V and J called. Some clones fail to appear in such tables; in the studies checked, an unresolved V gene covers under half of the shortfall, and the cause of the remainder is unknown. The DNA gave D and trimming, while V, J and clone size come from that table. The sample table holds over a million clones, of which around 97% were seen once. Clones ranked in the top ten supply roughly 1.2% of the sample.

As for this clone: Its cognate antigen has yet to be identified. No much larger clonotype is one base removed from it; base qualities were not supplied.

The donors were healthy, HIV-negative adults with no recently reported acute infections or vaccinations. Every donor was a Caucasian adult living in Nashville, Tennessee, USA. CD4+ T cells were enriched through magnetic negative selection, after which naive cells were positively selected on CD45RA and the remaining negative fraction served as the memory subset. Blood was collected by leukapheresis, and PBMCs were isolated by Ficoll-Histopaque density gradient centrifugation and then cryopreserved in liquid nitrogen vapor phase. Analytical flow cytometry was used to check the purity and quantity of each magnetically sorted T cell population. Genomic DNA was isolated from every sorted fraction and measured by UV absorbance on a Nanodrop 2000c. Findings and caveats that apply to the study as a whole: When a handful of donors were compared, the shared fraction of clonotypes was 5% to 6.5% for naive CD4, over 3% for naive CD8, 2.3% for memory CD4, and 0.4% for memory CD8. Pairwise subsampling indicated that sequencing depth was expected to affect the degree of clonotype sharing among donors. The genetic and exposure-history diversity represented was limited by the small number of donors. Sampling was limited to blood, and TCR repertoires in tissue likely differ from TCR repertoires in blood. Compared with non-shared clonotypes, the clonotypes found in all four sorted-subset donors had higher generation probabilities. Rarefaction of sorted-subset datasets indicated incomplete sequencing despite the large sequencing depth. Naive subsets generally had larger estimated clonotype richness than memory subsets did.

The chain links TRBV11-3 with TRBJ2-7, with a weak D call of TRBD2 (6 bases match). The source of this sequence is a man under 40 in good health. The sequencing sample was made of naive CD4+ T cells sorted from blood. In light of the paper, this sample's cell subset or site label describes: CD45RA+ positively selected. The DNA reads as follows: TGTGCCAGCAGCTTAGCTCTGGGAGGAGGAGACGAGCAGTACTTC. Its translation is CASSLALGGGDEQYF.